These 29 T cell receptor beta chains came from one sample sequenced in a study of blood T cells in healthy people across ages (dated by TCRdb to the mid-2010s). Libraries came from 5' RACE. Sequencer: Illumina HiSeq 2500. A second PCR of about 7 to 12 cycles was performed with a sample-barcoded 5' primer and a J-beta primer mix. In TCRdb, the public reads were trimmed at Q25 with fastp and aligned with MiXCR, with productive beta chains retained. When rows share a CDR3 protein, they turn into one entry using the most common DNA and genes. Within this sample are around 1.1 million distinct CDR3 sequences, with about two fifths of them counted one time only. The ten top clones hold approximately 14% of the sample. Sequencing was performed on blood. All receptors derive from a young man in good health.

Details on this clonotype: A clone one base away is much larger, so this may be a read error. V gene TRBV2 combines with J gene TRBJ1-5, with D possibly matching TRBD1 (6 bases). V shed 6 bases and J shed 6 bases, with 9 bases lying between them. The CDR3 has 12 amino acids. CDR1 SNHLY and CDR2 FYNNEI come from the germline V gene. The DNA of the CDR3 is TGTGCCAGCAGGGAGGGGGGTCAGCCCCAGCATTTT. It specifies CASREGGQPQHF.

The chain recombines TRBV4-2 with TRBJ2-1, with D unclear. Trimming left V 0 bases short and J 8 bases short, with 14 bases between. The CDR3 sequence is 15 residues long. From germline, CDR1 is LGHNA and CDR2 YNFKEQ. The CDR3 spells CASSQERNLGYEQFF. The CDR3 DNA is TGTGCCAGCAGCCAAGAAAGGAACCTGGGGTATGAGCAGTTCTTC.

This chain uses TRBV7-6 with TRBJ2-7, with D maybe TRBD1 (6 bases). This CDR3 region has 16 residues. Trimming removed 0 bases from V and 7 bases from J, with 19 bases in between. Germline V CDR1 and CDR2: SGHVS, FNYEAQ. The CDR3 is CASSLALSGAYNEQYF. The CDR3 bases are TGTGCCAGCAGCTTAGCATTGTCAGGGGCGTACAATGAGCAGTACTTC.

This clonotype is a singleton in its sample. This chain uses TRBV12-3 or TRBV12-4 with TRBJ2-3, with 7 bases that match TRBD2. The CDR3 consists of 16 residues. V shed 7 bases, J shed 4 bases, and the junction held 14 bases outside the gene matches. The CDR3 sequence is CASTSMSGGEADTQYF. The CDR3 DNA reads TGTGCCAGCACCTCTATGTCGGGGGGAGAGGCAGATACGCAGTATTTT.

This clonotype turned up a few times. The rearrangement joins TRBV20-1 to TRBJ1-2; 10 bases fit TRBD1. The CDR3 consists of 13 residues. V shed 6 bases and J 8 bases; nucleotides not matched to a gene: 9. From germline, CDR1 is DFQATT and CDR2 SNEGSKA (reference sequence). CDR3 region: CSARTGTGEGYTF. The CDR3 DNA follows: TGCAGTGCGAGAACCGGGACAGGGGAAGGCTACACCTTC.

Comment on this clonotype: Sequence at one end of the junction differs from germline and may be a read error. J is TRBJ2-3 and V is TRBV6-6, with D perhaps TRBD2 (6 bases). CDR1 MNHNY and CDR2 SVGAGI come from the germline V gene (reference sequence). The CDR3 has 14 amino acids. This chain's CDR3 is CASSNSGATDTQYF. As DNA, the CDR3 is TGTGCCAGCAGTAACTCGGGAGCGACAGATACGCAGTATTTT.

The chain couples TRBV28 to TRBJ2-1; TRBD1 is a possible D gene (6 bases). Deletions cut 6 bases from V and 6 bases from J, with 15 bases between. CDR1 is MDHEN, CDR2 SYDVKM, per germline. The CDR3 is made up of 14 amino acids. The CDR3 is CASRPGHQSNEQFF. The CDR3 DNA reads TGTGCCAGCAGACCGGGACATCAAAGCAATGAGCAGTTCTTC.

This chain connects TRBV30 to TRBJ1-3, with 7 positions matching TRBD1. There are 16 residues in the CDR3. CDR1 and CDR2 from the germline V gene are GTSNPN and SVGIG (reference sequence). Trimming took 3 bases from V and 2 from J; bases not matched to a gene: 10. The CDR3 sequence is CAWSWTGTATGNTIYF. CDR3 DNA: TGTGCCTGGAGCTGGACCGGGACAGCCACTGGAAACACCATATATTTT. Filled out from reference TRBV30 and TRBJ1-3, the complete variable domain reads SQTIHQWPATLVQPVGSPLSLECTVEGTSNPNLYWYRQAAGRGLQLLFYSVGIGQISSEVPQNLSASRPQDRQFILSSKKLLLSDSGFYLCAWSWTGTATGNTIYFGEGSWLTVV.

The table lists this clonotype with a count of one. The CDR3 here is CSAARRGNQPQHF. The CDR3 coding sequence is TGCAGTGCGGCGAGGAGGGGCAATCAGCCCCAGCATTTT. The rearrangement uses TRBV20-1 and TRBJ1-5, with D hard to call. CDR1 is DFQATT and CDR2 is SNEGSKA in the germline V gene (reference sequence). The germline V and J ends were trimmed by 6 bases and 2 bases, with 11 bases remaining between them. CDR3 length: 13 amino acids.

The chain is built from TRBV4-1 and TRBJ2-1; TRBD2 aligns across 9 bases. This CDR3 region has 17 residues. Germline V gives CDR1 MGHRA, CDR2 YSYEKL. Germline trimming cut 0 bases from V and 13 bases from J; bases unmatched to any gene: 16. DNA of the CDR3: TGCGCCAGCAGCCAAGATCAGTTGGGACTAGCCCAAGAGACCCAGTTCTTC. Its protein is CASSQDQLGLAQETQFF.

J is TRBJ1-1 and V is TRBV25-1; D is perhaps TRBD1 (6 bases). The V and J ends lost 4 bases and 3 bases respectively, with 12 bases between them. This CDR3 contains 14 residues. Germline V gene lookup returns CDR1 MGHDK and CDR2 SYGVNS. CDR3 amino acids: CASSGRQDYTEAFF. The CDR3, as DNA: TGTGCCAGCAGTGGGCGACAGGATTACACTGAAGCTTTCTTT.

V and J are TRBV7-2 and TRBJ1-1, with TRBD1 matching over 7 bases. Germline CDR1 and CDR2: SGHTA and FQGNSA. The V gene end was trimmed by 0 bases and the J gene end by 3 bases; junction bases not matched to a gene: 1. The CDR3 totals 14 residues. Written as DNA, the CDR3 is TGTGCCAGCAGCTTAGCAACAGGGGACACTGAAGCTTTCTTT. Its translation is CASSLATGDTEAFF.

CDR3 region: CASSRDARNSPLHF. The CDR3 DNA reads as TGCGCCAGCAGCCGGGACGCTCGTAATTCACCCCTCCACTTT. V is TRBV4-3 and J is TRBJ1-6, with D maybe TRBD1 (5 bases). The V end lost 4 bases, the J end lost 6 bases, and 10 bases lay between the germline ends. The CDR3 consists of 14 residues. CDR1 LGHNA and CDR2 YSLEER come from the germline V gene.

This clonotype was detected a few times. The chain recombines TRBV20-1 with TRBJ2-1; 11 nucleotides line up with TRBD2. The junction had 10 bases not matched to a gene; V was cut back by 6 bases and J by 9 bases. The CDR3 is 14 residues long. CDR1 is DFQATT and CDR2 is SNEGSKA in the germline V gene (reference sequence). The CDR3 reads CSAQTSGGSSEQFF. CDR3 nucleotides: TGCAGTGCCCAAACTAGCGGGGGATCTAGTGAGCAGTTCTTC.

This sequence joins TRBV7-2 and TRBJ2-7, with 8 bases lining up with TRBD2. CDR3 length equals 16 residues. V was pared by 7 bases and J by 7 bases, with 18 bases of the junction left unmatched. Germline V lookup: CDR1 SGHTA, CDR2 FQGNSA. The CDR3 sequence: CASIPIAGPTSHEQYF. CDR3 DNA sequence: TGTGCCAGCATCCCGATAGCGGGGCCGACGTCACATGAGCAGTACTTC.

The chain has TRBV28 and TRBJ2-1, with D unresolved. With 6 bases removed from V and 10 bases from J, the gap between germline ends came to 10 bases. Per the germline V gene, CDR1 is MDHEN and CDR2 is SYDVKM. The CDR3 spans 11 residues. As DNA, the CDR3 is TGTGCCAGCAGCTTAAACCAGGAGCAGTTCTTC. Protein product: CASSLNQEQFF.

This chain links TRBV7-3 with TRBJ1-1, with D unclear. CDR3 length: 13 amino acids. V was pared by 6 bases and J by 2 bases, with 10 bases between. The V gene's germline CDR1 is SGHTA and CDR2 FQGTGA. CDR3 DNA sequence: TGTGCCAGCAGTTTATACAGAAACACTGAAGCTTTCTTT. Protein sequence: CASSLYRNTEAFF.

This clonotype was detected only once. The chain couples TRBV24-1 to TRBJ1-1; weak D call: TRBD1 (5 bases). V was shortened by 4 bases and J by 12 bases, with 20 bases between the two germline ends. CDR3 length equals 14 residues. The V gene's germline CDR1 is KGHDR and CDR2 SFDVKD. CDR3 bases: TGTGCCACCAGTGACCTGGGGACCTCCCTCGGAACTTTCTTT. Its translation is CATSDLGTSLGTFF.

The V and J genes are TRBV18 and TRBJ1-1, with D unclear. Trimming took 3 bases from V and 7 from J, leaving 15 bases between them. The CDR3 sequence is 14 residues long. Germline assignment: CDR1 KGHSH and CDR2 LQKENI. The CDR3 region has the DNA TGTGCCAGCTCACCGGGAGCGGGTCGTGGTGAAGCTTTCTTT. It translates to CASSPGAGRGEAFF. The whole variable domain, filled in from reference TRBV18 and TRBJ1-1, reads NAGVMQNPRHLVRRRGQEARLRCSPMKGHSHVYWYRQLPEEGLKFMVYLQKENIIDESGMPKERFSAEFPKEGPSILRIQQVVRGDSAAYFCASSPGAGRGEAFFGQGTRLTVV.

This clonotype was observed a handful of times. The V call is TRBV12-3 or TRBV12-4, the J call TRBJ2-1; 8 nucleotides match TRBD1. V dropped 4 bases and J dropped 2; count of bases not matched to a gene: 7. The CDR3 consists of 16 residues. The CDR3 sequence: CASSSTSGGTYNEQFF. The CDR3 coding sequence is TGTGCCAGCAGTTCTACCTCAGGGGGCACCTACAATGAGCAGTTCTTC.

The genes are TRBV5-4 and TRBJ1-2; D is unresolved. Germline lookup yields CDR1 SGHNT and CDR2 YYREEE (reference sequence). The CDR3 spans 15 residues. V dropped 3 bases and J dropped 2 bases, with 14 bases sitting between them. The CDR3 DNA is TGTGCCAGCAGCTCATGGAGGAGTGTGAACTATGGCTACACCTTC. Translation: CASSSWRSVNYGYTF.

This clonotype was seen a single time. The chain combines TRBV7-2 with TRBJ2-4; TRBD1 might be the D (6 bases). The V gene's germline CDR1 is SGHTA and CDR2 FQGNSA. CDR3 length: 18 residues. V lost 4 bases, J lost 1 base, and 20 bases lay in between. The CDR3 protein is CASSSPDSWGSAKNIQYF. The DNA for the CDR3 is TGTGCCAGCAGCTCGCCGGACAGTTGGGGATCGGCCAAAAACATTCAGTACTTC.

The CDR3 region is CSAPDGVAGGPGTDTQYF. CDR3 DNA sequence: TGCAGTGCGCCCGATGGGGTAGCGGGGGGGCCGGGCACAGATACGCAGTATTTT. The rearrangement uses TRBV20-1 and TRBJ2-3; 11 bases line up with TRBD2. Germline CDR1 reads DFQATT; CDR2 reads SNEGSKA (reference sequence). The CDR3 runs 18 residues. V shed 6 bases, J shed 1 base, and the junction held 15 bases outside the gene matches.

This chain joins TRBV6-6 and TRBJ1-1; tentatively, D is TRBD1 (6 bases). The CDR3 length is 11 residues. The V end was cut by 7 bases, the J end by 6 bases, with 9 bases between. Germline V gene data show CDR1 as MNHNY and CDR2 as SVGAGI (reference sequence). CDR3 sequence (DNA): TGTGCCAGCACCCCAGGGGCTGAAGCTTTCTTT. Translating it yields CASTPGAEAFF.

The V and J genes are TRBV5-5 and TRBJ2-7; the match to TRBD1 covers 7 bases. Germline V gene lookup returns CDR1 SGHKS and CDR2 YYEKEE (reference sequence). The J segment lost 2 bases and the V segment lost 0 bases, leaving 5 bases of the junction unmatched. CDR3 length: 15 amino acids. CDR3 DNA: TGTGCCAGCAGCTTGGTTGGACAGGAGCCCTACGAGCAGTACTTC. This sequence encodes CASSLVGQEPYEQYF. The variable domain in full, completed from reference TRBV5-5 and TRBJ2-7, reads DAGVTQSPTHLIKTRGQQVTLRCSPISGHKSVSWYQQVLGQGPQFIFQYYEKEERGRGNFPDRFSARQFPNYSSELNVNALLLGDSALYLCASSLVGQEPYEQYFGPGTRLTVT.

V gene TRBV20-1 combines with J gene TRBJ2-3; D not certain. The germline V and J ends were trimmed by 1 base and 2 bases, with 7 bases remaining between them. CDR1 and CDR2 (germline): DFQATT, SNEGSKA (reference sequence). This CDR3 contains 13 residues. The CDR3 nucleotides are TGCAGTGCTAGAGGAGAGCACACAGATACGCAGTATTTT. Amino acids: CSARGEHTDTQYF.

V is TRBV5-1 and J is TRBJ1-1; D remains ambiguous. Germline V gene lookup returns CDR1 SGHRS and CDR2 YFSETQ. The CDR3 totals 12 residues. V gave up 6 bases and J gave up 5 bases, with 11 bases separating them. CDR3 loop: CASKEAGTEAFF. DNA for the CDR3: TGCGCCAGCAAGGAGGCGGGAACTGAAGCTTTCTTT.

A note on this clonotype: This likely comes from a read error, as the CDR3 has no conserved phenylalanine or tryptophan at its end. This chain uses TRBV6-5 with TRBJ2-5; TRBD1 might be the D (6 bases). Germline CDR1 is MNHEY and CDR2 is SVGAGI. The V and J ends lost 6 bases and 11 bases respectively, with 13 bases between them. This CDR3 is built from 11 residues. The CDR3 region has the DNA TGTGCCAGCAGCCAAGACAGGAAGCAGTACCTC. Protein: CASSQDRKQYL.

The gene calls are TRBV20-1 and TRBJ1-1; D perhaps matches TRBD1 (5 bases). Germline-derived CDR1 and CDR2 are DFQATT and SNEGSKA (reference sequence). The CDR3 has 13 residues. V was clipped by 5 bases and J by 5 bases, with 15 bases between them. CDR3 amino acids: CSAPTGGSTEAFF. The CDR3 bases are TGCAGTGCTCCAACGGGGGGGAGTACTGAAGCTTTCTTT.